This is a list of T cell receptor beta chains from one sample in a study of T-cell memory formation after mild COVID-19. TCRdb ran MiXCR on the 5' RACE reads and lists one entry per CDR3 protein. The sample carries approximately 350,000 distinct CDR3 sequences, 14% recorded once. The sample was PBMCs or a T cell subset sorted from them (not recorded which). The receptor source for this set is a man in his late teens or twenties who had mild COVID-19 (a few samples of this study predate the infection). Cell type and time point are not known. CDR3s include the opening cysteine and the closing phenylalanine or tryptophan. A D gene is named only where the DNA matches it firmly. For some rows the clone size is stated as once, few or many, or as a class when expanded; others skip it.

d_gene	v_gene	j_gene	abundance	CDR3nt	CDR3aa
.	TRBV7-2	TRBJ2-3	few	TGTGCCAGCAGCTCCCGTGACGCTAGCACAGATACGCAGTATTTT	CASSSRDASTDTQYF
TRBD2	TRBV2	TRBJ2-3	many	TGTGCCAGCAGTTGGCGGACTAGAACAGATACGCAGTATTTT	CASSWRTRTDTQYF
.	TRBV6-5	TRBJ2-1	many	TGTGCCAGCAGTTACTTGAGGGGGGGCAATGAGCAGTTCTTC	CASSYLRGGNEQFF
.	TRBV4-3	TRBJ2-3	few	TGCGCCAGCAGCCCCCAGGGGGTCCAGCGGGGCGGCAACACAGATACGCAGTATTTT	CASSPQGVQRGGNTDTQYF
.	TRBV4-1	TRBJ1-1	few	TGCGCCAGCAGCCAAGATCACCGGACGAGAAGAGAAGCTTTCTTT	CASSQDHRTRREAFF
TRBD1	TRBV4-1	TRBJ1-2	few	TGCGCCAGCAGCCGGTTAAGAGGGACAGCCCAACTCTCTAACTATGGCTACACCTTC	CASSRLRGTAQLSNYGYTF
TRBD1	TRBV7-9	TRBJ2-5	few	TGTGCCAGCAGCTTTCGACAGGGGAAGACCCAGTACTTC	CASSFRQGKTQYF
.	TRBV7-8	TRBJ2-3	few	TGTGCCAGCAGCTTAATGGGTGGCAGGGTATCGAGGGATACGCAGTATTTT	CASSLMGGRVSRDTQYF
TRBD2	TRBV5-1	TRBJ2-7	few	TGCGCCAGCAGCGTTGTAGAGCGGGGAGAGCAGTACTTC	CASSVVERGEQYF
TRBD2	TRBV29-1	TRBJ2-5	few	TGCAGCGTTGCGACTAGCGGGGGGGCCCAAGAGACCCAGTACTTC	CSVATSGGAQETQYF
TRBD2	TRBV20-1	TRBJ2-5	few	TGCAGTGCTTTTCCGGCTAGCGGGAAGGAGACCCAGTACTTC	CSAFPASGKETQYF
TRBD1	TRBV20-1	TRBJ2-5	few	TGCAGTGCCCAAATTACCGGGACAGTGTCGGAGACCCAGTACTTC	CSAQITGTVSETQYF
.	TRBV5-6	TRBJ2-1	.	TGTGCCAGCAGCTTGGGCAAAGGACAATCCTTGTACAATGAGCAGTTCTTC	CASSLGKGQSLYNEQFF
.	TRBV7-2	TRBJ2-5	.	TGTGCCAGCAGCATCGGACCAGGGACCCAGTACTTC	CASSIGPGTQYF
.	TRBV7-9	TRBJ1-1	few	TGTGCCAGCAGCTTGCAGGGTGGAGCTGAAGCTTTCTTT	CASSLQGGAEAFF
.	TRBV11-2	TRBJ2-1	.	TGTGCCAGCAGCTTTTCGGACAGAGGAGAGCAGTTCTTC	CASSFSDRGEQFF
TRBD2	TRBV4-2	TRBJ2-1	few	TGTGCCAGCAGCCAAGAGAGCGGGGGCTCCTACAATGAGCAGTTCTTC	CASSQESGGSYNEQFF
TRBD2	TRBV12-3/TRBV12-4	TRBJ2-1	.	TGTGCCAGCAGCCACGGGGCGCGGGGGGGCGCTGAGCAGTTCTTC	CASSHGARGGAEQFF
.	TRBV7-9	TRBJ2-7	.	TGTGCCAGCAGCTCGGGACGTTTGGCTGCCTACGAGCAGTACTTC	CASSSGRLAAYEQYF
.	TRBV4-3	TRBJ1-4	.	TGCGCCAGCAGCCAAGAGGGAAGAACTAATGAAAAACTGTTTTTT	CASSQEGRTNEKLFF
TRBD2	TRBV13	TRBJ2-1	few	TGTGCCAGCAGCCAAGCCGGGACTACCTACAATGAGCAGTTCTTC	CASSQAGTTYNEQFF
TRBD1	TRBV15	TRBJ1-4	many	TGTGCCACCAGCAGAGATTTGGGACAGGGGTTCGATGAAAAACTGTTTTTT	CATSRDLGQGFDEKLFF
TRBD2	TRBV4-3	TRBJ2-1	few	TGCGCCAGCAGCCAAGATTTAGCTAGCGGGGGGGCCCGAGGGAATGAGCAGTTCTTC	CASSQDLASGGARGNEQFF
.	TRBV5-1	TRBJ2-5	.	TGCGCCAGCAGCTTGAATCTCCGGCTAGCCCGCCAAGAGACCCAGTACTTC	CASSLNLRLARQETQYF
.	TRBV30	TRBJ2-3	few	TGTGCCTGGAGTGGGGGAAACACAGATACGCAGTATTTT	CAWSGGNTDTQYF
.	TRBV20-1	TRBJ1-4	few	TGCAGTGCCCCGGACGGAGCGACTAATGAAAAACTGTTTTTT	CSAPDGATNEKLFF
TRBD1	TRBV7-3	TRBJ1-5	few	TGTGCCAGCAGCCCGACCTATGGGACAGGGGATCAGCCCCAGCATTTT	CASSPTYGTGDQPQHF
.	TRBV5-1	TRBJ1-2	few	TGCGCCAGCAGCTTGGACACCCCTCAACGGGGCTACACCTTC	CASSLDTPQRGYTF
.	TRBV25-1	TRBJ2-7	.	TGTGCCAGCAGTGAATCTCACAGCTACGAGCAGTACTTC	CASSESHSYEQYF
TRBD2	TRBV4-3	TRBJ2-2	.	TGCGCCAGCCGAACCGGACTAGTTAAAACCGGGGAGCTGTTTTTT	CASRTGLVKTGELFF
.	TRBV4-1	TRBJ1-5	.	TGCGCCAGCAGCCAAGATACCGGATTTAGCAATCAGCCCCAGCATTTT	CASSQDTGFSNQPQHF
TRBD1	TRBV3-1	TRBJ2-7	.	TGTGCCAGCAGCCCCGTTCTGGGACAGGGCTCCTACGAGCAGTACTTC	CASSPVLGQGSYEQYF
.	TRBV7-9	TRBJ2-7	.	TGTGCCAGCAGCTTAGCAGCTGTTCTGGACTACGAGCAGTACTTC	CASSLAAVLDYEQYF
.	TRBV4-1	TRBJ2-3	many	TGCGCCAGCAGCCGACTAGGAACCACAGATACGCAGTATTTT	CASSRLGTTDTQYF
TRBD2	TRBV4-3	TRBJ2-2	few	TGCGCCAGCAGCCAAGGGCTAGCGGGGGGCATCGGACTTAAAACCACCGGGGAGCTGTTTTTT	CASSQGLAGGIGLKTTGELFF
.	TRBV7-8	TRBJ2-3	.	TGTGCCAGCAGCTTAACAGGAAATACGCAGTATTTT	CASSLTGNTQYF
.	TRBV10-3	TRBJ2-7	few	TGTGCCATCAGACAAGGACAGCAATCCTACGAGCAGTACTTC	CAIRQGQQSYEQYF
TRBD1	TRBV6-5	TRBJ2-7	.	TGTGCCAGCAGTCCAACCGGGGGGACAGGGGGCTACGAGCAGTACTTC	CASSPTGGTGGYEQYF
TRBD1	TRBV6-6	TRBJ1-3	few	TGTGCCAGCAGAGCGGGACAGATGGGAAACACCATATATTTT	CASRAGQMGNTIYF
.	TRBV12-3/TRBV12-4	TRBJ1-1	many	TGTGCCAGCAGTATGAGTGGGACCGTTGAAGCTTTCTTT	CASSMSGTVEAFF
TRBD2	TRBV5-1	TRBJ2-5	.	TGCGCCAGCAGCATCGCTAGCGGGGGGGCTGAAGAGACCCAGTACTTC	CASSIASGGAEETQYF
.	TRBV18	TRBJ2-7	many	TGTGCCAGCTCATCTGATTACGAGCAGTACTTC	CASSSDYEQYF
.	TRBV5-1	TRBJ2-7	.	TGCGCCAGCTGGACAGGAGGGGCGGACTACGAGCAGTACTTC	CASWTGGADYEQYF
.	TRBV7-9	TRBJ2-5	.	TGTGCCAGCAGCTCCAGACTAGTTGGATCCCAAGAGACCCAGTACTTC	CASSSRLVGSQETQYF
.	TRBV12-3/TRBV12-4	TRBJ2-1	.	TGTGCCAGCGGGACGGGGGCAGAAGATTACAATGAGCAGTTCTTC	CASGTGAEDYNEQFF
.	TRBV9	TRBJ2-3	.	TGTGCCAGCAGCGTAGTAGGTGGGTTCACAGATACGCAGTATTTT	CASSVVGGFTDTQYF
TRBD1	TRBV6-2/TRBV6-3	TRBJ2-2	.	TGTGCCAGCAACGACAGGGTCTACACCGGGGAGCTGTTTTTT	CASNDRVYTGELFF
.	TRBV5-6	TRBJ2-3	few	TGTGCCAGCAGCTTGGTCGGGGAATGGGGAGATACGCAGTATTTT	CASSLVGEWGDTQYF
TRBD1	TRBV5-1	TRBJ2-5	.	TGCGCCAGCAGCTCCGAGGGACAGGGGGCTCAGACCCAGTACTTC	CASSSEGQGAQTQYF
.	TRBV4-1	TRBJ1-5	.	TGCGCCAGCAGCCGAGGGGGATGGAGCAATCAGCCCCAGCATTTT	CASSRGGWSNQPQHF
.	TRBV7-2	TRBJ2-6	.	TGTGCCAGCAGCCCCAGTCTCACTGGGGCCAACGTCCTGACTTTC	CASSPSLTGANVLTF
TRBD1	TRBV10-3	TRBJ2-5	.	TGTGCCATCAGCACGACAGGGGGCGAAGAGACCCAGTACTTC	CAISTTGGEETQYF
.	TRBV5-1	TRBJ1-4	.	TGCGCCAGCAGCTTGCCGGATCCAACTAATGAAAAACTGTTTTTT	CASSLPDPTNEKLFF
.	TRBV7-3	TRBJ2-5	.	TGTGCCAGCAGCTTAGAGGTGGGAGTAGGGGAGACCCAGTACTTC	CASSLEVGVGETQYF
.	TRBV5-1	TRBJ2-7	.	TGCGCCAGCACCTCCGCATCCTACGAGCAGTACTTC	CASTSASYEQYF
TRBD2	TRBV6-1	TRBJ2-3	.	TGTGCCAGCAGTCCCCGACCTAGAGGGACTAGCGGAACAGATACGCAGTATTTT	CASSPRPRGTSGTDTQYF
.	TRBV7-3	TRBJ2-2	.	TGTGCCAGCAGCTTATGGGGGGGGCAGACCGCCTCGAACACCGGGGAGCTGTTTTTT	CASSLWGGQTASNTGELFF
TRBD1	TRBV7-2	TRBJ2-7	few	TGTGCCAGCAGCCGCGACAGGGGGGGCTACGAGCAGTACTTC	CASSRDRGGYEQYF
.	TRBV28	TRBJ1-3	.	TGTGCCAGCACCAGACCTCACTCTGGAAACACCATATATTTT	CASTRPHSGNTIYF